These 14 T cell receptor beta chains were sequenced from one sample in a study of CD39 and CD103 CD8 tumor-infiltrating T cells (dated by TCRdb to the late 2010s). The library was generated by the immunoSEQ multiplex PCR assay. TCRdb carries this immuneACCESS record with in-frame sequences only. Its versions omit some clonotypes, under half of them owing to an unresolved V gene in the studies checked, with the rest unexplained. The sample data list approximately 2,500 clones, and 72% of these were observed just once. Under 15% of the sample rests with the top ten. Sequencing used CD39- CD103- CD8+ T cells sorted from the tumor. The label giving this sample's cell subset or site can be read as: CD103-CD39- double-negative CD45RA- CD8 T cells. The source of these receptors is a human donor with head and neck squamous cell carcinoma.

CDR3 coding DNA: TGTGCCAGCAGCTTAGTTAGCGGGGGGCCAGAGACCCAGTACTTC. As protein: CASSLVSGGPETQYF. The chain couples TRBV13 to TRBJ2-5; 10 nucleotides agree with TRBD2. Germline V gene lookup returns CDR1 PRHDT and CDR2 FYEKMQ (reference sequence). CDR3 length equals 15 residues. J gave up 4 bases and V 1 base, and 3 bases lay outside the gene matches.

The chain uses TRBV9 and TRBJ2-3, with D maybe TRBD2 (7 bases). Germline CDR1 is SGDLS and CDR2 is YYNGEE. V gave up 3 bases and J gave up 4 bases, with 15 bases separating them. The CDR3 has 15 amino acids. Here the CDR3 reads CASSAGAGAADTQYF. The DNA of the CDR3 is TGTGCCAGCAGCGCCGGTGCGGGGGCTGCAGATACGCAGTATTTT.

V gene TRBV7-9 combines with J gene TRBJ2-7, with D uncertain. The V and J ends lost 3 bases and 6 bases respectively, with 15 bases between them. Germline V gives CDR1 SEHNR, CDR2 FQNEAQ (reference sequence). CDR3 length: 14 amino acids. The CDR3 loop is CASSFSDPMLEQYF. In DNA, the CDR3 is TGTGCCAGCAGCTTCTCAGACCCTATGCTCGAGCAGTACTTC.

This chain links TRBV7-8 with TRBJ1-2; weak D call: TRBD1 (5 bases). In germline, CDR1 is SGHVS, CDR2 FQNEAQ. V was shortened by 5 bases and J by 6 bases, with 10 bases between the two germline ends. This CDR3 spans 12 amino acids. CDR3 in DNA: TGTGCCAGCAGCCCAGGGTCTAATGGCTACACCTTC. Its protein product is CASSPGSNGYTF.

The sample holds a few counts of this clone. The CDR3 DNA follows: TGTGCCAGCAGCTTTTCGGGACTCGGGGGAACGATGAACACTGAAGCTTTCTTT. This translates into CASSFSGLGGTMNTEAFF. The genes are TRBV7-9 and TRBJ1-1; possible D gene TRBD1, 5 bases. The CDR3 length is 18 residues. V lost 3 bases and J lost 0, with 20 bases in between. Germline values: CDR1 SEHNR, CDR2 FQNEAQ (reference sequence).

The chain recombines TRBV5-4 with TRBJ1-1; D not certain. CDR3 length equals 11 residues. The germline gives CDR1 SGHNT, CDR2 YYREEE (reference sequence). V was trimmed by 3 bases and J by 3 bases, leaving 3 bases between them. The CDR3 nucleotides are TGTGCCAGCAGCTCTTACACTGAAGCTTTCTTT. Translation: CASSSYTEAFF.

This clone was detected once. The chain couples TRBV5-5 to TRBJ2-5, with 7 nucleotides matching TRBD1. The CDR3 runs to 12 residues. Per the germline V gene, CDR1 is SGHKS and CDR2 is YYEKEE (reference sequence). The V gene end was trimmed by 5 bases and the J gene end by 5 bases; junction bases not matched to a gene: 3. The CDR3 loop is CASRRGPETQYF. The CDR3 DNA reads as TGTGCCAGCAGGAGGGGGCCCGAGACCCAGTACTTC.

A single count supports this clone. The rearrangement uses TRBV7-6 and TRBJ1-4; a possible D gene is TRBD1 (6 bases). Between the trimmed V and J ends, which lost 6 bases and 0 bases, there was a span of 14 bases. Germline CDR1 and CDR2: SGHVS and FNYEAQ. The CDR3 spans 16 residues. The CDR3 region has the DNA TGTGCCAGCAGACCCTCAACAGGGACAACTAATGAAAAACTGTTTTTT. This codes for CASRPSTGTTNEKLFF.

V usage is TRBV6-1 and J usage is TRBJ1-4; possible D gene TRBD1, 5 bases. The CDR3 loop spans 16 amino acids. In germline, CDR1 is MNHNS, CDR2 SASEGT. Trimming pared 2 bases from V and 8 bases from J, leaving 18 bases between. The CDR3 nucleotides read TGTGCCAGCAGTGAATGGGGGGGGGAGGGGAGGGAAAAACTGTTTTTT. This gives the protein CASSEWGGEGREKLFF.

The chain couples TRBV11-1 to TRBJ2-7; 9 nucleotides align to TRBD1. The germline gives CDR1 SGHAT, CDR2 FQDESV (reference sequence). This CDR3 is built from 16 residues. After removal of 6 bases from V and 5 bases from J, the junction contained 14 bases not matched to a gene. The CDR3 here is CASRRPGQGIWHEQYF. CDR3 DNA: TGTGCCAGCAGGAGACCGGGACAGGGAATTTGGCACGAGCAGTACTTC.

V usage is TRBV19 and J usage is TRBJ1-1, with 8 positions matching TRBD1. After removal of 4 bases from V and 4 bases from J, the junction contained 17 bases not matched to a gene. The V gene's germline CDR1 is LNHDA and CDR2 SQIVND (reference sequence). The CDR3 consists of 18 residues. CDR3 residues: CASSNLGGRGQKVTEAFF. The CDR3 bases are TGTGCCAGTAGTAATTTAGGGGGCAGGGGGCAGAAGGTCACTGAAGCTTTCTTT.

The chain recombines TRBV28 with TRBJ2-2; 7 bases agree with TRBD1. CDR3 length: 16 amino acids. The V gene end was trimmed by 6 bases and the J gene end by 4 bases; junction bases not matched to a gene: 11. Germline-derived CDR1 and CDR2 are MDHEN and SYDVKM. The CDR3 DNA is TGTGCCAGCAGAGTCCCCCCGGGACAGCTCACCGGGGAGCTGTTTTTT. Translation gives CASRVPPGQLTGELFF.

The CDR3 spells CASSQLPRGLAGDDQETQYF. The DNA of the CDR3 is TGCGCCAGCAGCCAACTACCGCGAGGACTAGCGGGGGATGATCAAGAGACCCAGTACTTC. V usage is TRBV4-1 and J usage is TRBJ2-5; 13 positions match TRBD2. V gave up 2 bases and J gave up 2 bases; unmatched junction bases: 14. Germline values: CDR1 MGHRA, CDR2 YSYEKL. CDR3 length: 20 residues.

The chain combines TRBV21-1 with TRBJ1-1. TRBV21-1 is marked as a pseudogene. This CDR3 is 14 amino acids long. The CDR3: CASTKGRGRPEAFF. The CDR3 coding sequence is TGTGCCAGCACCAAGGGGAGGGGGCGGCCTGAAGCTTTCTTT.